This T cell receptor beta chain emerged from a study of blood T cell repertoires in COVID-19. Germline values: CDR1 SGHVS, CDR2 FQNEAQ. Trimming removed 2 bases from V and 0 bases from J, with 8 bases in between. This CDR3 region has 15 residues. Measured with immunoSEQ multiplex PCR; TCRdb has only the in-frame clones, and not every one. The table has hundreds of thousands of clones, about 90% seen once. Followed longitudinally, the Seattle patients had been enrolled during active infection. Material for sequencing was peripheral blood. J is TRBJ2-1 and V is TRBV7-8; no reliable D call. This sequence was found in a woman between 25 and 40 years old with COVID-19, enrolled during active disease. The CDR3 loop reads CASSLPASSYNEQFF. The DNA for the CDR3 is TGTGCCAGCAGCTTACCGGCTAGCTCCTACAATGAGCAGTTCTTC.